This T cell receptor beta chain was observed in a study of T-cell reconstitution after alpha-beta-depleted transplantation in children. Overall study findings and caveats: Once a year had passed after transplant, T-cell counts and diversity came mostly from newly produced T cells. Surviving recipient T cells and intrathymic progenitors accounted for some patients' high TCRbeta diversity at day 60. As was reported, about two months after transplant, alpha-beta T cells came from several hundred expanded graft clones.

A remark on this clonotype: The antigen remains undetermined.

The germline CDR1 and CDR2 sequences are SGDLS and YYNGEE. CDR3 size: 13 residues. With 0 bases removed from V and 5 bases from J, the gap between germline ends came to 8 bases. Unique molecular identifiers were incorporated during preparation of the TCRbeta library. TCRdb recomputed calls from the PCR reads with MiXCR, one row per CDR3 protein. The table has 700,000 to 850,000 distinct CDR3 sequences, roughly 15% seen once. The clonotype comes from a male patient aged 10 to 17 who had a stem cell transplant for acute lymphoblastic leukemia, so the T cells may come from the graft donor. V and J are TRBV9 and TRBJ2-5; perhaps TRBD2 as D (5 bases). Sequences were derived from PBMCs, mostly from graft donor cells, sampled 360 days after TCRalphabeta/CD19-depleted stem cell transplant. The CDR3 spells CASSVVGDETQYF. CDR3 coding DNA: TGTGCCAGCAGCGTAGTGGGAGACGAGACCCAGTACTTC.